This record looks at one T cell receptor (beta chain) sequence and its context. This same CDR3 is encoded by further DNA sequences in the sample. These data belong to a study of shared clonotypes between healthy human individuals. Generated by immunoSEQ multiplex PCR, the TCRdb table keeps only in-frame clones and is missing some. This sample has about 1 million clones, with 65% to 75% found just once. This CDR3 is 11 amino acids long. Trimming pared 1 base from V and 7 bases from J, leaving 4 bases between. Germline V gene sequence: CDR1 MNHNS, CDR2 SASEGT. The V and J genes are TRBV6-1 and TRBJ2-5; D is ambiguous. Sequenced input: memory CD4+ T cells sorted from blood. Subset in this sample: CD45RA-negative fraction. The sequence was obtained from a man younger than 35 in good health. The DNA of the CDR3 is TGTGCCAGCAGTGAAGTTGGGACCCAGTACTTC. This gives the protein CASSEVGTQYF.